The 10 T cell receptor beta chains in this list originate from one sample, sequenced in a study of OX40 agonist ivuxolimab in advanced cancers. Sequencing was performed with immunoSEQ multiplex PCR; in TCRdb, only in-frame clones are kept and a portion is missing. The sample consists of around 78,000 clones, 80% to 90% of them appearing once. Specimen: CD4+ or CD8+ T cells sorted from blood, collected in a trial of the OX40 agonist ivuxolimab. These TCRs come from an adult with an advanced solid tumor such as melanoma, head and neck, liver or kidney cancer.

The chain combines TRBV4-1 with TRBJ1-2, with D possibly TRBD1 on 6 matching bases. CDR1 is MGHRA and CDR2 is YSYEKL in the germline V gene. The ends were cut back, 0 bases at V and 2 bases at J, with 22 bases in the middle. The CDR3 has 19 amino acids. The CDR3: CASSQDRDRLDSTNYGYTF. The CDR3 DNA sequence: TGCGCCAGCAGCCAAGACCGGGATCGTTTGGACAGCACAAACTATGGCTACACCTTC.

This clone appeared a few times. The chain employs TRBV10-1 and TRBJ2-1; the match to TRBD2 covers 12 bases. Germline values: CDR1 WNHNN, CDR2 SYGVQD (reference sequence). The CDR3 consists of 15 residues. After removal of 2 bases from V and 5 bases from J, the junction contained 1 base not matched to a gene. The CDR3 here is CASSEGLAGNNEQFF. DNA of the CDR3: TGCGCCAGCAGTGAGGGACTAGCGGGGAACAATGAGCAGTTCTTC.

The CDR3 DNA follows: TGTGCCATCTCGGGGCAACTGCAAGAGACCCAGTACTTC. This sequence encodes CAISGQLQETQYF. The V gene is TRBV10-3, the J gene TRBJ2-5; D is possibly TRBD1 or TRBD2 (5 bases each). From germline, CDR1 is ENHRY and CDR2 SYGVKD. The CDR3 has 13 amino acids. Trimming shortened V by 8 bases and J by 2 bases, and 12 bases separated the two germline ends.

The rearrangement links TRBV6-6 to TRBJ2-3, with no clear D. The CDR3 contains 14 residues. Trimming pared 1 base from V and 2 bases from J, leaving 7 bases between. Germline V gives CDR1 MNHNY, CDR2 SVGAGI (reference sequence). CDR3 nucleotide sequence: TGTGCCAGCAGTTACTTATCACTCACAGATACGCAGTATTTT. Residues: CASSYLSLTDTQYF.

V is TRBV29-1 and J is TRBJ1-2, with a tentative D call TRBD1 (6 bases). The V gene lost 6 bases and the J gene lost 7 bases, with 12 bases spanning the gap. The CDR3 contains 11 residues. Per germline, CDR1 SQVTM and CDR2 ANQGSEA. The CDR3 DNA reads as TGCAGCGTCCATCAGGGGAGTGGCTACACCTTC. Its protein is CSVHQGSGYTF. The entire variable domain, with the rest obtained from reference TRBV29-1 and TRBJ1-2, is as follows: SAVISQKPSRDICQRGTSLTIQCQVDSQVTMMFWYRQQPGQSLTLIATANQGSEATYESGFVIDKFPISRPNLTFSTLTVSNMSPEDSSIYLCSVHQGSGYTFGSGTRLTVV.

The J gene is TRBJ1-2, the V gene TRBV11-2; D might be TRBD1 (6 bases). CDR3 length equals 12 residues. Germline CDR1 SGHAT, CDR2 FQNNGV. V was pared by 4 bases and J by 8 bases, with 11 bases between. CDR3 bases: TGTGCCAGCAGCTCGACAGGTTACGGCTACACCTTC. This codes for CASSSTGYGYTF.

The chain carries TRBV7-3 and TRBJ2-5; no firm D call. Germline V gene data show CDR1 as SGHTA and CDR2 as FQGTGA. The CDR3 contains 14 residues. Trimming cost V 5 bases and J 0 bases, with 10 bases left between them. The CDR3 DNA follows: TGTGCCAGCAGCCTCGGACGGTACCAAGAGACCCAGTACTTC. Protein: CASSLGRYQETQYF.

The CDR3 sequence: CASSLAAMNTGELFF. CDR3 DNA: TGTGCCAGCAGCCTGGCCGCTATGAACACCGGGGAGCTGTTTTTT. The chain carries TRBV7-6 and TRBJ2-2; D is ambiguous. Germline CDR1 reads SGHVS; CDR2 reads FNYEAQ. The CDR3 is 15 amino acids. Trimming removed 5 bases at V and 1 base at J, with 11 bases between.

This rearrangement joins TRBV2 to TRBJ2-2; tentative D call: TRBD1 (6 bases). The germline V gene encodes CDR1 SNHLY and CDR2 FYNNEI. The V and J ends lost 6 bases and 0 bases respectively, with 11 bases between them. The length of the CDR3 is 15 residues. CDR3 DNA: TGTGCCAGCAGCCAACAGGGCCCGAACACCGGGGAGCTGTTTTTT. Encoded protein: CASSQQGPNTGELFF.

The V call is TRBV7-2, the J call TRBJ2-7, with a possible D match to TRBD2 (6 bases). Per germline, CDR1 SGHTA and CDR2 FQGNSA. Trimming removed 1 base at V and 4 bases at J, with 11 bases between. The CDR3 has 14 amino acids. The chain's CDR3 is CASSLVGTSYEQYF. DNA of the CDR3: TGTGCCAGCAGCTTAGTCGGGACTTCATACGAGCAGTACTTC.